This TCR beta chain was sequenced for a study of a mutant IDH1 vaccine in newly diagnosed glioma. Time point specified: week 35, safety follow-up. Vaccinated patients received 300 ug of mutant IDH1 20-mer peptide per dose, with topical imiquimod. Patients received eight vaccinations in weeks 1, 3, 5, 7, 11, 15, 19, 23. Sequencing used immunoSEQ multiplex PCR; TCRdb keeps in-frame clones, though not all of them. The sample contains approximately 44,000 clones, about 79% of which appear only once. This clone was found a few times. Antigen unknown. CDR1 SEHNR and CDR2 FQNEAQ come from the germline V gene (reference sequence). The CDR3 covers 15 residues. The junction had 6 bases not matched to a gene; V was cut back by 5 bases and J by 0 bases.

The clonotype originates from a man between 40 and 49 years old with glioma. The source material was PBMCs, sampled from a glioma patient whose treatment included an IDH1 peptide vaccine. The V gene is TRBV7-9, the J gene TRBJ1-1; 7 nucleotides align to TRBD1. The CDR3 loop reads CASSPPRGLNTEAFF. The CDR3 nucleotides are TGTGCCAGCAGCCCCCCGAGGGGGCTGAACACTGAAGCTTTCTTT. The entire variable domain, with the rest obtained from reference TRBV7-9 and TRBJ1-1, is as follows: DTGVSQNPRHKITKRGQNVTFRCDPISEHNRLYWYRQTLGQGPEFLTYFQNEAQLEKSRLLSDRFSAERPKGSFSTLEIQRTEQGDSAMYLCASSPPRGLNTEAFFGQGTRLTVV.